This T cell receptor (beta chain) is from a study of T cells expressing NK-cell markers. As for the study in general: Sorted CD3+CD56+NKG2C+, CD3+CD56+NKG2C- and CD3+CD56-NKG2C+ T cells supplied TCR beta repertoires.

From the 5' RACE reads, TCRdb lists one entry per CDR3 protein and no DNA. Its table lists over 150,000 distinct CDR3 sequences. The CDR3 consists of 16 residues. Germline V CDR1 and CDR2: SGHDT, YYEEEE. Sample: blood T cells: a sorted CD56 or NKG2C T cell subset, CD4+ or CD8+ T cells, or bulk PBMC T cells (not recorded which). The V gene is TRBV5-6, the J gene TRBJ2-1; TCRdb returns TRBD1, unconfirmable since there is no DNA. The clonotype comes from a man aged 18-70 years in good health. The CDR3 loop is CASSAIGDRVNNEQFF.